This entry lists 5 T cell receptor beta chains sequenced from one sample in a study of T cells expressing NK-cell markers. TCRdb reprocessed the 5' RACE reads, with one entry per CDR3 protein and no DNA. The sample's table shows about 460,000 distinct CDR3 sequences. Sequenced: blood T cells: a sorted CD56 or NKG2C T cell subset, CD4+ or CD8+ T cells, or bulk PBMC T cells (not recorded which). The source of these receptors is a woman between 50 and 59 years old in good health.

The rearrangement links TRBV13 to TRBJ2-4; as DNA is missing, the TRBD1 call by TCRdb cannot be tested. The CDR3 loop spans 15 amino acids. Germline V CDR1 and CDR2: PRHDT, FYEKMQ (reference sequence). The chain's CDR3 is CASSQLQGRENIQYF.

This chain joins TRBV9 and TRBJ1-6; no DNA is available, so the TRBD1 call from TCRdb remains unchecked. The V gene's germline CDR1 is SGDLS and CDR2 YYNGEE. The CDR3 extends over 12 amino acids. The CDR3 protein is CASSATGQALHF.

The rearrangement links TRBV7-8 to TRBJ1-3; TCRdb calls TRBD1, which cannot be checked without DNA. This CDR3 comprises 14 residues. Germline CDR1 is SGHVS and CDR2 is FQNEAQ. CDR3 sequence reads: CASSGRTGVNTIYF. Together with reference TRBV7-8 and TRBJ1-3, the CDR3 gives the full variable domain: GAGVSQSPRYKVAKRGQDVALRCDPISGHVSLFWYQQALGQGPEFLTYFQNEAQLDKSGLPSDRFFAERPEGSVSTLKIQRTQQEDSAVYLCASSGRTGVNTIYFGEGSWLTVV.

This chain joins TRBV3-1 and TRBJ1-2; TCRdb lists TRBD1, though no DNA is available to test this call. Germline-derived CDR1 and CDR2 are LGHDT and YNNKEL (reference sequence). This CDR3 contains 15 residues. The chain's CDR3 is CASSRYPGQGVGYTF.

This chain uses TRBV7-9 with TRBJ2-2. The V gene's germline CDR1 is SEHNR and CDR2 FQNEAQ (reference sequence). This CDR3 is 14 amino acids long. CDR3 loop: CASSLPARTGELFF.